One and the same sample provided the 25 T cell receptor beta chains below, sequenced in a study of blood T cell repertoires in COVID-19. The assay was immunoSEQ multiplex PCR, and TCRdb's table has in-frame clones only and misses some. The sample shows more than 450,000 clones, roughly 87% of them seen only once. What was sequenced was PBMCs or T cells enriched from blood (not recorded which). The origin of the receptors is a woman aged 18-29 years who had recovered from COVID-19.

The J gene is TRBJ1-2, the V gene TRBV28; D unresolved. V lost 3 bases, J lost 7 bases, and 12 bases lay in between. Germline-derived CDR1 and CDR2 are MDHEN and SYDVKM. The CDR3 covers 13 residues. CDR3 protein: CASSFPERSGYTF. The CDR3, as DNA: TGTGCCAGCAGTTTCCCGGAGCGGAGTGGCTACACCTTC.

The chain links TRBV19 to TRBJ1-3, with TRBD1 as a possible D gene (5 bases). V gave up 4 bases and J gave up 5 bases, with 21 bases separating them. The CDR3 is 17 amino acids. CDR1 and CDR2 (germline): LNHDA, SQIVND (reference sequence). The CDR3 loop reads CASSSRGGAQLRNTIYF. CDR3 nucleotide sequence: TGTGCCAGTAGTAGTCGGGGAGGGGCCCAATTACGAAACACCATATATTTT. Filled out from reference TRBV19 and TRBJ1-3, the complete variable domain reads DGGITQSPKYLFRKEGQNVTLSCEQNLNHDAMYWYRQDPGQGLRLIYYSQIVNDFQKGDIAEGYSVSREKKESFPLTVTSAQKNPTAFYLCASSSRGGAQLRNTIYFGEGSWLTVV.

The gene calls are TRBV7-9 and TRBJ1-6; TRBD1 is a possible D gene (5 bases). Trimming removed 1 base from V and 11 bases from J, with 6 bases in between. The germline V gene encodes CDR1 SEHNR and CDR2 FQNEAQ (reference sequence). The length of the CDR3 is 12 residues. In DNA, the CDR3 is TGTGCCAGCAGCTTAGAGGGGACACCCCTCCACTTT. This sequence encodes CASSLEGTPLHF.

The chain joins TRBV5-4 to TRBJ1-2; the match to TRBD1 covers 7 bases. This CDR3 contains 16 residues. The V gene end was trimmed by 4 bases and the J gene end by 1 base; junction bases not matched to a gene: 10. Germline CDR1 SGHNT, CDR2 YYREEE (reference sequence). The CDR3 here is CASSPPTGTVNYGYTF. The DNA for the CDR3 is TGTGCCAGCAGCCCCCCTACCGGGACAGTTAACTATGGCTACACCTTC.

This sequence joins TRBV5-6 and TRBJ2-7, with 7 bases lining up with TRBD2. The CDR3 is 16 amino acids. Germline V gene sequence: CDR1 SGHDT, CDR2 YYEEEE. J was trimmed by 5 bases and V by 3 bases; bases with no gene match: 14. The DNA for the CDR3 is TGTGCCAGCAGCTCGCCCTACCTGACTAGCCGGAACGAGCAGTACTTC. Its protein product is CASSSPYLTSRNEQYF.

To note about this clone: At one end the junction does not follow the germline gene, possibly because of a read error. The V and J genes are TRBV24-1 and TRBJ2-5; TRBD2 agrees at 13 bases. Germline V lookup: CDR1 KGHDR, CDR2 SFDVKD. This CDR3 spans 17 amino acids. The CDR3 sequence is CATSDPTSGGAEETQYF. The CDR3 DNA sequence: TGTGCCACGAGTGACCCAACTAGCGGGGGGGCGGAGGAGACCCAGTACTTC.

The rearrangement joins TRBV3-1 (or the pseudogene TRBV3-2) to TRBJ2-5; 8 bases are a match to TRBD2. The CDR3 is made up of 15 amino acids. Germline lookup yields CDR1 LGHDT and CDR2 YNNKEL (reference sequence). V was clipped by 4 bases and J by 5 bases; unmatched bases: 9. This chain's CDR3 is CASSPEVGGGETQYF. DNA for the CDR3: TGTGCCAGCAGCCCGGAGGTCGGCGGGGGGGAGACCCAGTACTTC.

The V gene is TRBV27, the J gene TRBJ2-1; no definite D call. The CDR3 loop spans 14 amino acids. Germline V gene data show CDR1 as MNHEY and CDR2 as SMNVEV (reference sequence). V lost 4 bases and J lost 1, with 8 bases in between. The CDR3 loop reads CASSSTYSYNEQFF. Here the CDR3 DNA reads TGTGCCAGCAGTTCAACTTATTCCTACAATGAGCAGTTCTTC.

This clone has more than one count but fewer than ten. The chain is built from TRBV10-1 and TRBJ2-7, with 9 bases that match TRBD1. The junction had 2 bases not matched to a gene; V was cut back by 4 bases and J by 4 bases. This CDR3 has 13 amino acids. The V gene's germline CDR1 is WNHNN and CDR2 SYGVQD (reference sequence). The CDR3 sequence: CASSGQGVYEQYF. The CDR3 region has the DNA TGCGCCAGCAGTGGACAGGGGGTGTACGAGCAGTACTTC.

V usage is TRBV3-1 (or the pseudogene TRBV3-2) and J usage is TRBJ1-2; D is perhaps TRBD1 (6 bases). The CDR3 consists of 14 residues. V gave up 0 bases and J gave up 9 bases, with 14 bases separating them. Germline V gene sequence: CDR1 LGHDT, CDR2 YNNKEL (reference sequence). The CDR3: CASSQDHRATSYTF. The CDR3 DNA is TGTGCCAGCAGCCAAGATCACAGGGCCACAAGCTACACCTTC.

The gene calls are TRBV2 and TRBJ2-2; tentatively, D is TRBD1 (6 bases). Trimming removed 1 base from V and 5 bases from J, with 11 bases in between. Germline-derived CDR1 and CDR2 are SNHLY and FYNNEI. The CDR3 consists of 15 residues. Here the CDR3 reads CASSEVGRGTGELFF. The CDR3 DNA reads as TGTGCCAGCAGTGAAGTGGGTAGGGGGACCGGGGAGCTGTTTTTT.

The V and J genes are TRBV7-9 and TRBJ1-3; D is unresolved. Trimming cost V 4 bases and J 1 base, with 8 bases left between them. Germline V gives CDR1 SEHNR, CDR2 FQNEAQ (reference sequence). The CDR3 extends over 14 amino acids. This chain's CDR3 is CASSSRGSGNTIYF. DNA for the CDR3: TGTGCCAGCAGCTCCCGGGGTTCTGGAAACACCATATATTTT.

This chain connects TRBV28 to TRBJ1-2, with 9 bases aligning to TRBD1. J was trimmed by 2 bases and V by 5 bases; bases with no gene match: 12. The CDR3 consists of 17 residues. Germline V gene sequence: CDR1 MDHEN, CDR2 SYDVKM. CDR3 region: CASSPGTGRVGNYGYTF. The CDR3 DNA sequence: TGTGCCAGCAGTCCCGGGACAGGGAGGGTTGGCAACTATGGCTACACCTTC.

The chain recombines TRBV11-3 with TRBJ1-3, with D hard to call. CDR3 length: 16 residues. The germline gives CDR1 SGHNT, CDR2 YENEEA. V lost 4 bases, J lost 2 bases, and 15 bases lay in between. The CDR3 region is CASSSQRVLTGNTIYF. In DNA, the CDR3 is TGTGCCAGCAGCTCCCAACGGGTCCTAACTGGAAACACCATATATTTT.

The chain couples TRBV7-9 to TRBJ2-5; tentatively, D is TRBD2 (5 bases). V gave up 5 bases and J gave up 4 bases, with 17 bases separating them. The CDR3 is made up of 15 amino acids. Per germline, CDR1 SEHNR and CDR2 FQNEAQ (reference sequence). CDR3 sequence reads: CASSLIELEGETQYF. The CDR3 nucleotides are TGTGCCAGCAGCCTCATTGAGCTAGAGGGAGAGACCCAGTACTTC.

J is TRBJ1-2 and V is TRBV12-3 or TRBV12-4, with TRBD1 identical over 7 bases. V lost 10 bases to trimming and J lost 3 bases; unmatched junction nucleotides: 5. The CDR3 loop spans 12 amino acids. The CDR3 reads CATTGWDYGYTF. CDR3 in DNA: TGTGCCACGACAGGGTGGGACTATGGCTACACCTTC.

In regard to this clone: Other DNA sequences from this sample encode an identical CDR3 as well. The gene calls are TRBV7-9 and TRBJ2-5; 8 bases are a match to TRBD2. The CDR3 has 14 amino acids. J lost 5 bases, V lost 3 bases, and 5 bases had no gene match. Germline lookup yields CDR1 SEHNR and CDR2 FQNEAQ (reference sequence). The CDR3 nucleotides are TGTGCCAGCAGCTTCGCGGGGGGACGTGAGACCCAGTACTTC. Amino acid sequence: CASSFAGGRETQYF.

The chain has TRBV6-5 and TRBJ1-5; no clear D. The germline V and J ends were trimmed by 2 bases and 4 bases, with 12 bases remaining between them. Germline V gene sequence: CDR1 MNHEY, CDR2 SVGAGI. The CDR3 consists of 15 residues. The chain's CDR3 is CASSYRAGENQPQHF. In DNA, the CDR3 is TGTGCCAGCAGTTACCGGGCCGGGGAGAATCAGCCCCAGCATTTT.

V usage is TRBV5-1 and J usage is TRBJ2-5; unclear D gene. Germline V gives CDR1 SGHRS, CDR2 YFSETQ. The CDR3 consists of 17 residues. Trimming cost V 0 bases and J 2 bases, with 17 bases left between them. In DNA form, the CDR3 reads TGCGCCAGCAGCTTGGGACCAGCAGGCAGCAGTCAAGAGACCCAGTACTTC. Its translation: CASSLGPAGSSQETQYF.

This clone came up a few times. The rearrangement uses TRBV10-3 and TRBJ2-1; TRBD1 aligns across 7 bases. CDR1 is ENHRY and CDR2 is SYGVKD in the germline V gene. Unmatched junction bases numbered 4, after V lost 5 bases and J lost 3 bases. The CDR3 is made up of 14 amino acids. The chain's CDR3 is CAISRTGIYNEQFF. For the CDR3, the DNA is TGTGCCATCAGTCGGACAGGAATCTACAATGAGCAGTTCTTC.

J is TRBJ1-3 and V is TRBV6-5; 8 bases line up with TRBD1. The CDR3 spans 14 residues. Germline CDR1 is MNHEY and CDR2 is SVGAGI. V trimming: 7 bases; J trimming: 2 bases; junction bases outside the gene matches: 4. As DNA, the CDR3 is TGTGCCAGCATCGACAGGGGTCCTGGAAACACCATATATTTT. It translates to CASIDRGPGNTIYF.

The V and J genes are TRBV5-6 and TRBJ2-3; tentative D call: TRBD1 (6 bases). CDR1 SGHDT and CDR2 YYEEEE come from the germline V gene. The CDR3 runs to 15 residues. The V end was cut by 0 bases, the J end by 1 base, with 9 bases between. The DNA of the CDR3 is TGTGCCAGCAGCTTGGTAGGGGGACGCACAGATACGCAGTATTTT. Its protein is CASSLVGGRTDTQYF. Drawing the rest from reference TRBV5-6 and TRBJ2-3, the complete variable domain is DAGVTQSPTHLIKTRGQQVTLRCSPKSGHDTVSWYQQALGQGPQFIFQYYEEEERQRGNFPDRFSGHQFPNYSSELNVNALLLGDSALYLCASSLVGGRTDTQYFGPGTRLTVL.

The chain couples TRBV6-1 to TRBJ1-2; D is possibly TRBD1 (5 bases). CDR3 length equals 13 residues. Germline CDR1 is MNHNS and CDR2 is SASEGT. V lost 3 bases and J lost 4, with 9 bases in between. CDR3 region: CASSDGGVYGYTF. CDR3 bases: TGTGCCAGCAGTGATGGAGGGGTCTATGGCTACACCTTC.

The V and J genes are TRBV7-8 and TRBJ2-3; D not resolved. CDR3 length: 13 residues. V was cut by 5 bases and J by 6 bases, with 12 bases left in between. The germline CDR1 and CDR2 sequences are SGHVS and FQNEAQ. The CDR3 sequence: CASSRAPQDTQYF. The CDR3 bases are TGTGCCAGCAGCCGCGCCCCGCAGGATACGCAGTATTTT.

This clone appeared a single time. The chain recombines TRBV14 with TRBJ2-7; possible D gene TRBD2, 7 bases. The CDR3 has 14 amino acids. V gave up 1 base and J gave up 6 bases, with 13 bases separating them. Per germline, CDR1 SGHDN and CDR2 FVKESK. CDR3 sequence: CASSQVRGAAEQYF. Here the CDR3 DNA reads TGTGCCAGCAGCCAAGTCCGGGGGGCGGCCGAGCAGTACTTC.